The clone carrying this TCR beta chain was counted many times. Its target is not known. Trimming stripped 0 bases from V and 4 bases from J, with 8 bases between. There are 14 residues in the CDR3. Germline CDR1 and CDR2: SGDLS and YYNGEE. These data are taken from a study of response to subunit inactivated influenza vaccine. The study's findings and limits: It was suggested by the authors that few new T cells are recruited by each seasonal influenza vaccination.

TCRdb re-called the RT-PCR reads with MiXCR, one entry per CDR3 protein. The sample consists of 600,000 to 700,000 distinct CDR3 sequences, roughly 15% of them appearing once. This sequence joins TRBV9 and TRBJ2-1; D may be TRBD2 (6 bases). The source is a man aged 45-60 years who received an inactivated influenza vaccine. Sequencing used PBMCs from blood, obtained 14 to 15 days before vaccination. The CDR3 region has the DNA TGTGCCAGCAGCGTAGGTCGGGAGTACAATGAGCAGTTCTTC. This encodes CASSVGREYNEQFF.